The next 2 T cell receptor beta chains were all read from a single sample in a study of graft-versus-host responses after intestinal transplantation. Here immunoSEQ multiplex PCR was the method, and the copy in TCRdb shows in-frame clones only, minus some. The sample contains 95,000 or so clones, about nine tenths of which appear only once. The material was PBMCs, obtained just under 460 days after intestinal transplant. The source is a human patient who received an intestinal transplant, so some T cells may come from the graft donor.

This clone was seen a few times. The chain combines TRBV6-4 with TRBJ2-1; 11 bases align to TRBD2. Germline V CDR1 and CDR2: MRHNA, SNTAGT. This CDR3 is built from 15 residues. V trimming: 3 bases; J trimming: 8 bases; junction bases outside the gene matches: 6. The CDR3 sequence is CASSDGLAGGHEQFF. The DNA for the CDR3 is TGTGCCAGCAGTGATGGGCTAGCGGGGGGCCATGAGCAGTTCTTC.

The CDR3 sequence is CASSGGLSYGYTF. DNA for the CDR3: TGTGCCAGCAGCGGGGGGCTCAGCTATGGCTACACCTTC. This chain joins TRBV7-9 and TRBJ1-2, with D possibly being TRBD1 (6 bases). The germline CDR1 and CDR2 sequences are SEHNR and FQNEAQ (reference sequence). Trimming cost V 5 bases and J 4 bases, with 11 bases left between them. The CDR3 runs 13 residues.